The following is a TCR beta chain sequence with its context. This clone is a singleton in its sample. What this receptor recognizes is not known. Per-base quality was not reported, and no clone a single base away is much larger than it. Per the publication, the time point label means: week 23, last vaccination. Each vaccine dose, consisting of 300 ug of a 20-mer mutant IDH1 peptide in Montanide, was administered subcutaneously with topical imiquimod. Newly diagnosed WHO grade 3 or 4 IDH1-mutant astrocytomas showing loss of nuclear ATRX were present in the donors. The samples were drawn from NOA16, a multicentre, single-arm, open-label phase I trial in Germany that tested a mutant IDH1 peptide vaccine in humans for the first time. The DNeasy Blood and Tissue Kit was used to extract genomic DNA from EDTA blood for TCRB sequencing. This specimen belongs to a study of a mutant IDH1 vaccine in newly diagnosed glioma (dated by TCRdb to the early 2020s). Background on the whole study: Patients received eight vaccinations in weeks 1, 3, 5, 7, 11, 15, 19 and 23, corresponding to visits V03 through V10. In the chemotherapy-containing groups, vaccination started alongside temozolomide cycles, whereas in patients who had radiotherapy alone it started 4-6 weeks after radiotherapy. Of the 25 to 35 patients who were treated, about 62% were male and approximately 38% were female, and the mean age was about 37 years. Before enrollment, most patients had been given radiochemotherapy with temozolomide as standard therapy, while the rest had received either radiotherapy alone or temozolomide alone. Peripheral blood was collected at six visits: V03 (baseline), V05, V07, V10, V12 and V13. Longitudinal TCRB deep sequencing was performed for approximately 24 treated patients wherever samples were available for exploratory analyses.

The library was prepared using the immunoSEQ multiplex PCR assay. The hsTCRB Kit was used according to the manufacturer's protocol to amplify rearranged TCR beta chain sequences. Sequencing of TCRB libraries was carried out on an Illumina MiSeq. The authors' analysis ran thus. The kit vendor's proprietary platform handled demultiplexing, trimming and gene mapping. TCRdb retrieved this table from immuneACCESS and kept in-frame rearrangements only. Not all clones are present; in checked studies, unresolved V genes account for under half, and no reason is known for the remainder. Clone size and the V and J calls come from that table; the DNA yielded D and trimming. In this sample the table shows about 44,000 clones, around 90% of which occur a single time. The top ten clonotypes cover around 4% of the sample. Trimming removed 2 bases from V and 4 bases from J; the gene matches leave 6 bases unexplained. According to the germline V gene (reference sequence), CDR1 reads MNHEY and CDR2 reads SMNVEV. The CDR3 goes from the cysteine to the phenylalanine over 15 residues. The sequence is cut down to CDR3 DNA, 45 bases in frame from base 1.

Overall results and qualifications from the work: No apparent relationship was observed between pseudoprogression and alterations in the top peripheral T cell clonotypes detected by TCRB sequencing. PBMC samples for TCRB deep sequencing were selected based on availability. According to the authors, sample limitations meant that analyses of patient blood samples could not be reproduced. Immune responses induced by the vaccine were seen in roughly 95% of patients across multiple MHC alleles.

Rearrangement joined TRBV27 to TRBJ2-7; 9 central bases correspond to TRBD2. The clonotype was recovered from a man aged 50-59 years with glioma. The sample was PBMCs, taken from a glioma patient whose treatment included an IDH1 peptide vaccine. The CDR3 in this case is CASSLRAGGGYEQYF. The nucleotides are TGTGCCAGCAGTTTAAGGGCGGGAGGGGGGTACGAGCAGTACTTC.